Sequencing of this T cell receptor (beta chain) was carried out in a study of memory CD4+ T cells and cytomegalovirus serostatus. Whole-study context: Healthy Belgian adult donors included under ten CMV-positive and 20 to 30 CMV-negative people.

Single viable CD3+CD4+CD8-CD45RO+ cells were sorted as the memory CD4+ T cells. With respect to this clone: The antigen is unknown.

Original analysis: After removing out-of-frame reads, approximately 2 million distinct TCRbeta sequences remained. Assay used: immunoSEQ multiplex PCR; TCRdb lists only in-frame clones, some missing. That table gives V, J and clone size, and the DNA gave D and trimming. The sample lists about 100,000 clones, about 80% occurring once. Points from the study as a whole: Of under 200 reported CMV TCRbeta sequences, under 80 were found in memory CD4+ repertoires.

The CDR3 length is 13 residues. CDR1 and CDR2 (germline): SEHNR, FQNEAQ (reference sequence). Trimming took 5 bases from V and 4 from J, leaving 9 bases between them. The rearrangement uses TRBV7-9 and TRBJ2-1; the D is unclear. Input material: memory CD4+ T cells from blood. The receptor was derived from an adult in good health and CMV-seropositive. This chain's CDR3 is CASSRGEYNEQFF. The CDR3 coding sequence is TGTGCCAGCAGCCGTGGCGAGTACAATGAGCAGTTCTTC.